The rows below give T cell receptor beta chains drawn from one sample of a study of vaccination and CD4 T cells after COVID-19. TCRdb re-called the PCR reads through MiXCR, storing one row per CDR3 protein. The repertoire holds roughly 6,500 distinct CDR3 sequences, with 52% as singletons. Antigen specificity for these receptors is unknown. The sequenced sample consisted of CD4+ T cells from blood, cultured in vitro. These receptors originate from a human donor in good health. Both conserved end residues are part of each CDR3. Each record gives: CDR3 DNA, CDR3 protein, V gene, D gene, clone size, J gene. A D gene is named only where the DNA matches it firmly. Clone size is not always given. Where it is, it says once, few, many or a class for expanded clones.

TGTGCCAGCAGCAGAAATACCGGGACAGGGATGTACGAGCAGTACTTC | CASSRNTGTGMYEQYF | TRBV5-5 | TRBD1 | - | TRBJ2-7
TGTGCCAGCAGCATCAATACAGGGATCAACGAGCAGTACTTC | CASSINTGINEQYF | TRBV12-3/TRBV12-4 | - | - | TRBJ2-7
TGTGCCAGCAGTTTCACTAGCGGGGGGGTCAATGAGCAGTTCTTC | CASSFTSGGVNEQFF | TRBV27 | TRBD2 | - | TRBJ2-1
TGTGCCAGCAGCTTAGGCTTGTTATTCGGTGACAGGCAGTACGAGCAGTACTTC | CASSLGLLFGDRQYEQYF | TRBV7-2 | - | - | TRBJ2-7
TGCAGTGCTAGAGGCCACATAAGGGGGGACAGGGGCTCCTACGAGCAGTACTTC | CSARGHIRGDRGSYEQYF | TRBV20-1 | TRBD1 | few | TRBJ2-7
TGTGCCAGCAGCCCCCCCGGGGGGTCCTACAATGAGCAGTTCTTC | CASSPPGGSYNEQFF | TRBV6-1 | TRBD2 | - | TRBJ2-1
TGTGCCAGCAGCTCTATCAACCCCGGGACACGATATCAGCCCCAGCATTTT | CASSSINPGTRYQPQHF | TRBV7-8 | - | once | TRBJ1-5
TGTGCCAGCAGTGACGCATCGACAGCAAGCACAGATACGCAGTATTTT | CASSDASTASTDTQYF | TRBV12-3/TRBV12-4 | - | once | TRBJ2-3
TGCAGTGTAGTTGAGCCGAACACCGGGGAGCTGTTTTTT | CSVVEPNTGELFF | TRBV20-1 | - | - | TRBJ2-2
TGCAGCGGGGCCGAGGGGGAGACCCAGTACTTC | CSGAEGETQYF | TRBV29-1 | - | - | TRBJ2-5
TGCAGTGCCTCCGGGACACCTAACACTGAAGCTTTCTTT | CSASGTPNTEAFF | TRBV20-1 | - | - | TRBJ1-1
TGTGCCAGCAGTTCAATAGCGGGGGGGCCAGATACGCAGTATTTT | CASSSIAGGPDTQYF | TRBV6-5 | TRBD2 | - | TRBJ2-3
TGTGCCAGCAGTAGGGGGGTCTCTGGGGCCAACGTCCTGACTTTC | CASSRGVSGANVLTF | TRBV6-1 | - | few | TRBJ2-6
TGTGCCAGCAGCCCCGGGGGTCCCTACAATGAGCAGTTCTTC | CASSPGGPYNEQFF | TRBV7-6 | - | few | TRBJ2-1
TGCGCCAGCAGCCAAGAGTCCAACTATGGCTACACCTTC | CASSQESNYGYTF | TRBV4-3 | - | few | TRBJ1-2
TGTGCCAGCAGTTACAGGGGGCCGGACACTGAAGCTTTCTTT | CASSYRGPDTEAFF | TRBV6-5 | TRBD1 | - | TRBJ1-1
TGTGCCACCACTAACCTACTAAATTCACCCCTCCACTTT | CATTNLLNSPLHF | TRBV6-1 | - | - | TRBJ1-6
TGCAGTGCTAGTCCCAGGGTTGGGGCCAACGTCCTGACTTTC | CSASPRVGANVLTF | TRBV20-1 | - | - | TRBJ2-6
TGCAGTGCTAATATCAGGGCTAATGAAAAACTGTTTTTT | CSANIRANEKLFF | TRBV20-1 | - | - | TRBJ1-4
TGTGCCATCTCGGGTGGGCTGGGAGAGACCCAGTACTTC | CAISGGLGETQYF | TRBV10-3 | - | few | TRBJ2-5
TGTGCCCGGGGAGGGACTAGCAATCAGCCCCAGCATTTT | CARGGTSNQPQHF | TRBV24-1 | - | - | TRBJ1-5
TGTGCCAGTTCAAGACTAGAGAACACCGGGGAGCTGTTTTTT | CASSRLENTGELFF | TRBV19 | - | - | TRBJ2-2
TGTGCCAGCAGTTTATCCAACTTACCGGGACATCGCTATGGCTACACCTTC | CASSLSNLPGHRYGYTF | TRBV27 | - | - | TRBJ1-2
TGTGCCAGCAGCTCACTGACTAGCGGGGGGACGGCCAAAAACATTCAGTACTTC | CASSSLTSGGTAKNIQYF | TRBV11-2 | TRBD2 | - | TRBJ2-4
TGTGCCAGCAGCTTGATTGACAGAAACACCGGGGAGCTGTTTTTT | CASSLIDRNTGELFF | TRBV5-4 | - | - | TRBJ2-2
TGTGCCAGCAAGGGACTTTACGAACACGATGAGCAGTTCTTC | CASKGLYEHDEQFF | TRBV25-1 | - | once | TRBJ2-1
TGTGCCAGCAGCTTAAGGGGCCCAAACCACCCCGCAGAGACCCAGTACTTC | CASSLRGPNHPAETQYF | TRBV11-2 | - | - | TRBJ2-5
TGTGCCAGCACCTCAGGACAGGGGAGTAACACCGGGGAGCTGTTTTTT | CASTSGQGSNTGELFF | TRBV6-1 | TRBD1 | - | TRBJ2-2
TGCAGTGCTAGAGATCTCGGGACAGGGGGCACTGAAGCTTTCTTT | CSARDLGTGGTEAFF | TRBV20-1 | TRBD1 | few | TRBJ1-1
TGCGCCAGCAGCCAAGCGGACAGGAACACCGGGGAGCTGTTTTTT | CASSQADRNTGELFF | TRBV4-3 | - | few | TRBJ2-2